Included here is one TCR beta chain sequence, with context. Sequenced by immunoSEQ multiplex PCR; TCRdb stores in-frame clones only, minus some. The table shows about 64,000 clones, with around 84% occurring only once. This record comes from a study of OX40 agonist ivuxolimab in advanced cancers. Germline CDR1 reads LNHDA; CDR2 reads SQIVND (reference sequence). Trimming took 7 bases from V and 6 from J; bases not matched to a gene: 17. This CDR3 spans 16 amino acids. The chain has TRBV19 and TRBJ2-7, with TRBD2 matching over 8 bases. Sequenced material: CD4+ or CD8+ T cells sorted from blood, taken in a trial of the OX40 agonist ivuxolimab. The clonotype comes from an adult with an advanced solid tumor such as melanoma, head and neck, liver or kidney cancer. CDR3 protein: CASNPTPSGSVGEQYF. CDR3 in DNA: TGTGCCAGTAACCCCACCCCCAGCGGGAGTGTTGGCGAGCAGTACTTC.